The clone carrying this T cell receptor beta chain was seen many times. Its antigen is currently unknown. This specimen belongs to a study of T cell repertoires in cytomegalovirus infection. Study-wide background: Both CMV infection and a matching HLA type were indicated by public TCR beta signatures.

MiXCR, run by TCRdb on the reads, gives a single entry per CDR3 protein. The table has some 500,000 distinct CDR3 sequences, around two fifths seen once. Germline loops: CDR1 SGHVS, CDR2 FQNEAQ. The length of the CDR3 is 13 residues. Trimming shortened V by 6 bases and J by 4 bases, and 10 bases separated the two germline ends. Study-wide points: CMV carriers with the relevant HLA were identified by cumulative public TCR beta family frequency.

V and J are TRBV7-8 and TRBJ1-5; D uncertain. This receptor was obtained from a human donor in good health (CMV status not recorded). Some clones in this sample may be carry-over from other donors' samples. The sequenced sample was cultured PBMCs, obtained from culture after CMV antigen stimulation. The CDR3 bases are TGTGCCAGCAGTCCAAGTGAAAATCAGCCCCAGCATTTT. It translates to CASSPSENQPQHF.